Detailed here is one T cell receptor beta chain. Its antigen is still unknown. This specimen comes from a study of cytomegalovirus exposure and HLA in healthy donors. Study-wide findings and caveats: Trimming of TCR beta V- and J-genes showed a link, identified in a later analysis, to a missense DCLRE1C variant.

The junction had 6 bases not matched to a gene; V was cut back by 7 bases and J by 1 base. CDR3 length equals 15 residues. Per germline, CDR1 LGHNA and CDR2 YSLEER. With 60 Vbeta and 13 Jbeta primers, the PCR was carried out. Libraries were prepared by immunoSEQ multiplex PCR; TCRdb keeps only in-frame clonotypes and omits some of them. The sample records around 170,000 clones, 70% to 80% being singletons. Sequenced: PBMCs. The TCR sequence derives from a woman in her 40s in good health and CMV-seronegative. The V gene is TRBV4-3, the J gene TRBJ2-2; the match to TRBD1 covers 7 bases. The CDR3 DNA is TGCGCCAGCACCCCGGCAGGGGGGAACACCGGGGAGCTGTTTTTT. As protein: CASTPAGGNTGELFF.